The subject of this entry is one TCR beta chain. The PCR was carried out with 60 Vbeta primers and 13 Jbeta primers. Some clones are missing from TCRdb's copy, which holds only in-frame ones; the method was immunoSEQ multiplex PCR. The data contain some 150,000 clones, approximately 80% of them singletons. The germline CDR1 and CDR2 sequences are SNHLY and FYNNEI. There are 13 residues in the CDR3. The V and J ends lost 11 bases and 3 bases respectively, with 14 bases between them. This sample stems from a study of cytomegalovirus exposure and HLA in healthy donors. Sequencing input: PBMCs. The rearrangement links TRBV2 to TRBJ1-5, with D perhaps TRBD1 (6 bases). The TCR originated in a man aged 50 to 60 in good health and CMV-seronegative. In DNA form, the CDR3 reads TGTGCCTCCCAACGGGACACCAATCAGCCCCAGCATTTT. Its translation is CASQRDTNQPQHF.